Shown below are 10 T cell receptor beta chains from a single sample sequenced in a study of blood T cell repertoires in COVID-19. Sequencing used immunoSEQ multiplex PCR; TCRdb keeps in-frame clones, though not all of them. The sample carries about 400,000 clones, less than 90% recorded once. Sequences were obtained from PBMCs or T cells enriched from blood (not recorded which). These receptors were collected from a woman aged 25 to 39 who had recovered from COVID-19.

The chain recombines TRBV7-9 with TRBJ2-5; perhaps TRBD2 as D (5 bases). V lost 4 bases to trimming and J lost 4 bases, with 22 bases between them. The CDR3 length is 17 residues. From germline, CDR1 is SEHNR and CDR2 FQNEAQ (reference sequence). CDR3 region: CASSSTRGYKLRETQYF. The CDR3 nucleotides are TGTGCCAGCAGCTCAACCCGGGGATACAAGCTTCGAGAGACCCAGTACTTC.

CDR3 DNA: TGTGCCAGCAATAACGACAGGGTGAACACAGATACGCAGTATTTT. As protein: CASNNDRVNTDTQYF. This rearrangement joins TRBV5-6 to TRBJ2-3, with 7 bases that match TRBD1. CDR3 length: 15 residues. The germline V gene has CDR1 SGHDT and CDR2 YYEEEE. Losses at the gene ends were 6 bases for V and 2 bases for J; bases not matched to a gene: 9.

The rearrangement uses TRBV5-5 and TRBJ1-4; D gene uncertain. Germline V gene sequence: CDR1 SGHKS, CDR2 YYEKEE (reference sequence). V lost 4 bases, J lost 8 bases, and 12 bases lay in between. The CDR3 runs 13 residues. The CDR3 bases are TGTGCCAGCAGCACAGAGTTTAAGGAAAAACTGTTTTTT. It codes for CASSTEFKEKLFF.

V gene TRBV9 combines with J gene TRBJ1-4; unclear D gene. CDR1 is SGDLS and CDR2 is YYNGEE in the germline V gene. This CDR3 spans 15 amino acids. V shed 4 bases and J shed 0 bases, with 10 bases lying between them. CDR3 bases: TGTGCCAGCAGCTCAAGCGCGGCAACTAATGAAAAACTGTTTTTT. It yields the protein CASSSSAATNEKLFF.

J is TRBJ1-5 and V is TRBV21-1. TRBV21-1 is assigned pseudogene status. The CDR3 runs to 15 residues. CDR3 DNA: TGTGCCAGCAGCGGAGGGACTCTGGGGGAGCAGCCCCAGCATTTT. It translates to CASSGGTLGEQPQHF.

CDR3 in DNA: TGTGCCAGCAGTGACGGGCACCGGGGGATACCATCGAACACCGGGGAGCTGTTTTTT. The encoded protein is CASSDGHRGIPSNTGELFF. This rearrangement joins TRBV7-9 to TRBJ2-2, with D possibly TRBD2 on 6 matching bases. The CDR3 covers 19 residues. CDR1 is SEHNR and CDR2 is FQNEAQ in the germline V gene (reference sequence). V lost 6 bases and J 0 bases, leaving 23 bases between the germline ends.

CDR3 DNA sequence: TGTGCCAGCAGCCATCGGGGGGATAGCGGGTACGAGCAGTACTTC. Translating it yields CASSHRGDSGYEQYF. The rearrangement links TRBV4-2 to TRBJ2-7, with TRBD2 identical over 7 bases. In germline, CDR1 is LGHNA, CDR2 YNFKEQ. V was pared by 3 bases and J by 4 bases, with 9 bases of the junction left unmatched. The CDR3 sequence is 15 residues long.

This chain joins TRBV11-2 and TRBJ1-4, with a weak D call TRBD1 (6 bases). CDR3 size: 14 residues. V lost 5 bases and J 4 bases, leaving 11 bases between the germline ends. From germline, CDR1 is SGHAT and CDR2 FQNNGV. CDR3 coding DNA: TGTGCCAGCAGCCCGGGACACCGTAATGAAAAACTGTTTTTT. It is translated as CASSPGHRNEKLFF.

The rearrangement joins TRBV11-1 to TRBJ1-6, with 7 bases aligning to TRBD1. The CDR3 is 14 amino acids. Trimming at V came to 5 bases and at J to 6 bases, leaving 4 bases not matched to a gene. Germline values: CDR1 SGHAT, CDR2 FQDESV (reference sequence). CDR3 sequence (DNA): TGTGCCAGCAGCCTAGGACAGGTTAATTCACCCCTCCACTTT. This translates into CASSLGQVNSPLHF. Filled out from reference TRBV11-1 and TRBJ1-6, the complete variable domain reads EAEVAQSPRYKITEKSQAVAFWCDPISGHATLYWYRQILGQGPELLVQFQDESVVDDSQLPKDRFSAERLKGVDSTLKIQPAELGDSAMYLCASSLGQVNSPLHFGNGTRLTVT.

The CDR3 is CASEWGLAVTDTQYF. As DNA, the CDR3 is TGTGCCAGTGAGTGGGGACTAGCGGTCACAGATACGCAGTATTTT. V usage is TRBV6-5 and J usage is TRBJ2-3; 11 bases map to TRBD2. Germline-derived CDR1 and CDR2 are MNHEY and SVGAGI. The CDR3 is made up of 15 amino acids. J lost 2 bases, V lost 9 bases, and 7 bases had no gene match.